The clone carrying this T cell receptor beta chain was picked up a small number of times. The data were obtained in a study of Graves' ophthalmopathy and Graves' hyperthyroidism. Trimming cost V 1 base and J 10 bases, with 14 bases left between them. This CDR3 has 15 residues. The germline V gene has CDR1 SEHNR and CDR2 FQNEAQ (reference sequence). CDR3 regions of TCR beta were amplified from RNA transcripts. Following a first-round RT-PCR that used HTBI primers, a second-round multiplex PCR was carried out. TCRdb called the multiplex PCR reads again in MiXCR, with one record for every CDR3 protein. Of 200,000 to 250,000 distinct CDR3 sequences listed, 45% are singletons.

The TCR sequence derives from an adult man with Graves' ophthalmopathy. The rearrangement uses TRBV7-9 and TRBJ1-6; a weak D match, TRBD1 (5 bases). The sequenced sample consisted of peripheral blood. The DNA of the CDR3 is TGTGCCAGCAGCTTAGATGGCAGGGTCCCCTCACCCCTCCACTTT. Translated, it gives CASSLDGRVPSPLHF.